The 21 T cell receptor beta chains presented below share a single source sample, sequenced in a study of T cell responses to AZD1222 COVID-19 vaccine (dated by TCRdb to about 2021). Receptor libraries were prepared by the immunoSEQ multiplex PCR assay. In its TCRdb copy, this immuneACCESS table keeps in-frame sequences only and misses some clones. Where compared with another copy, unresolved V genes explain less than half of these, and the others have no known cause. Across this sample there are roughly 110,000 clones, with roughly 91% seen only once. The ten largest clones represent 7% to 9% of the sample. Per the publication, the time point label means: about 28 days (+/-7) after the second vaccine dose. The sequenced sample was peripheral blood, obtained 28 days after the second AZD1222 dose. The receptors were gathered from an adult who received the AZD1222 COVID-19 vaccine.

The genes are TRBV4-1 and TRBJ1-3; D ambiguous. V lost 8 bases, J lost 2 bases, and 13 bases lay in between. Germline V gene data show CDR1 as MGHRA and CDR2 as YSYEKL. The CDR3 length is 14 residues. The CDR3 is CASQAPPAGNTIYF. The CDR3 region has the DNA TGCGCCAGCCAAGCACCGCCGGCTGGAAACACCATATATTTT.

CDR3 loop: CASSRDQTNTGELFF. CDR3 in DNA: TGCGCCAGCAGCCGTGACCAGACGAACACCGGGGAGCTGTTTTTT. The chain couples TRBV5-1 to TRBJ2-2; D remains ambiguous. CDR1 SGHRS and CDR2 YFSETQ come from the germline V gene. This CDR3 is built from 15 residues. Trimming stripped 4 bases from V and 0 bases from J, with 10 bases between.

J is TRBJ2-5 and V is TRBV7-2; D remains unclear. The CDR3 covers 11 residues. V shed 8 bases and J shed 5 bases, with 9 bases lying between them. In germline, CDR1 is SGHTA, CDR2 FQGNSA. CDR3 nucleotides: TGTGCCAGCCACCTCGAGGAGACCCAGTACTTC. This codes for CASHLEETQYF.

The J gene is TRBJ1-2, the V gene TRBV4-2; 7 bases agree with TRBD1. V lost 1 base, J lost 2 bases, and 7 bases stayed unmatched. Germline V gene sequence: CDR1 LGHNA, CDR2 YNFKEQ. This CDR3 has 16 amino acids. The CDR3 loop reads CASSQGAEDRNYGYTF. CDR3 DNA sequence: TGTGCCAGCAGCCAAGGGGCCGAGGACAGGAACTATGGCTACACCTTC.

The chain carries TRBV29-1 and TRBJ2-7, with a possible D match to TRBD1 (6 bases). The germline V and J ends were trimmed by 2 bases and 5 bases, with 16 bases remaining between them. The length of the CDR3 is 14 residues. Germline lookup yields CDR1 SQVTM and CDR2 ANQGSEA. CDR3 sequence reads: CSVETGTSRDEQYF. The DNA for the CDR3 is TGCAGCGTTGAAACAGGGACCTCAAGGGACGAGCAGTACTTC.

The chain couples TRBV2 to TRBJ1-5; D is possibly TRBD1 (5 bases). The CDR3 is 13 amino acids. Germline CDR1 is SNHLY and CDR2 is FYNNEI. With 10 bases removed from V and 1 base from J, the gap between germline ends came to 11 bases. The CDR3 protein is CATKAGSNQPQHF. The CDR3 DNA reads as TGTGCCACCAAGGCAGGGAGCAATCAGCCCCAGCATTTT.

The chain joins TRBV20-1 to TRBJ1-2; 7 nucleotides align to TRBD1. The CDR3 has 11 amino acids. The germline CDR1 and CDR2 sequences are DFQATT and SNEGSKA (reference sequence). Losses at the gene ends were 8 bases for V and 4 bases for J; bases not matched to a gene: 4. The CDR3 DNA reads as TGCAGTTTAACAGGGGCCTATGGCTACACCTTC. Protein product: CSLTGAYGYTF.

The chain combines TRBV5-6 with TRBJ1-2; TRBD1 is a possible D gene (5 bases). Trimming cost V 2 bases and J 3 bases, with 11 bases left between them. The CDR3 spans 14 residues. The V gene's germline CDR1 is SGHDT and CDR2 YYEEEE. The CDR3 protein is CASSFLLTDYGYTF. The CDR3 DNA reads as TGTGCCAGCAGCTTTTTACTGACAGACTATGGCTACACCTTC.

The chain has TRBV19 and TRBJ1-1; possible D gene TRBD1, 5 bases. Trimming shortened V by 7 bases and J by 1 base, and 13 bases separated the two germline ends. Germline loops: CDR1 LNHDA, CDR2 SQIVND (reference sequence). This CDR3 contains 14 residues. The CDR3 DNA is TGTGCCAGTAACCCGGGACCCCAGAACACTGAAGCTTTCTTT. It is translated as CASNPGPQNTEAFF.

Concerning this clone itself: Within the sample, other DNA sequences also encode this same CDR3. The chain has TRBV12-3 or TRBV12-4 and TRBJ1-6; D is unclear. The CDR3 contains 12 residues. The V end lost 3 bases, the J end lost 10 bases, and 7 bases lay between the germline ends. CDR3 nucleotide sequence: TGTGCCAGCAGTTTTAGTGGATCACCCCTCCACTTT. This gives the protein CASSFSGSPLHF.

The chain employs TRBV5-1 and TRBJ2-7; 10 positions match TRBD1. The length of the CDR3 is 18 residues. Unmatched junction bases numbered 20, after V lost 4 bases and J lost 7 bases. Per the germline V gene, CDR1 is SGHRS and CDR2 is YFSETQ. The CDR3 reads CASSHPGQGSLQFGEQYF. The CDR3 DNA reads TGCGCCAGCAGCCACCCGGGACAGGGGTCCCTCCAGTTTGGGGAGCAGTACTTC. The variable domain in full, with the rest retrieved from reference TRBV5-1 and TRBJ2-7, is KAGVTQTPRYLIKTRGQQVTLSCSPISGHRSVSWYQQTPGQGLQFLFEYFSETQRNKGNFPGRFSGRQFSNSRSEMNVSTLELGDSALYLCASSHPGQGSLQFGEQYFGPGTRLTVT.

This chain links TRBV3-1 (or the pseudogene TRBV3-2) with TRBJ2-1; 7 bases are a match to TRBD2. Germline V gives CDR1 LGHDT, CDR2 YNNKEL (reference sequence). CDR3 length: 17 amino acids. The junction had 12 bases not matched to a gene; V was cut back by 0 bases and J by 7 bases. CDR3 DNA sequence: TGTGCCAGCAGCCAAGACCTGGTAGGGTCGGGGGGAAATGAGCAGTTCTTC. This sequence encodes CASSQDLVGSGGNEQFF.

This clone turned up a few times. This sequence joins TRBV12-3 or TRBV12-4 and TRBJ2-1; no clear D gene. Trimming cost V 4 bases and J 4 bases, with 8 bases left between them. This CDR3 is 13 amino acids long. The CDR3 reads CASSWLGYNEQFF. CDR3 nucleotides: TGTGCCAGCAGTTGGCTGGGTTACAATGAGCAGTTCTTC.

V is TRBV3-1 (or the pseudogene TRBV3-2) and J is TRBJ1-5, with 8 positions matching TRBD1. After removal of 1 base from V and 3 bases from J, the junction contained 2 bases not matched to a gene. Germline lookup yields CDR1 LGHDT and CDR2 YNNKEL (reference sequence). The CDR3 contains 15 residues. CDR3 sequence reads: CASSQGQGNNQPQHF. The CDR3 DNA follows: TGTGCCAGCAGCCAAGGACAGGGGAACAATCAGCCCCAGCATTTT.

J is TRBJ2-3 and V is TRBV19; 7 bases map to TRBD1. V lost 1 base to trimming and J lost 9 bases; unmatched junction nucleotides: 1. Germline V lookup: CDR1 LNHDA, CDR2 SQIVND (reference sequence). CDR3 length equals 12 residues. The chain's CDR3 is CASSIGQGTQYF. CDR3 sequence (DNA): TGTGCCAGTAGTATAGGACAGGGAACGCAGTATTTT.

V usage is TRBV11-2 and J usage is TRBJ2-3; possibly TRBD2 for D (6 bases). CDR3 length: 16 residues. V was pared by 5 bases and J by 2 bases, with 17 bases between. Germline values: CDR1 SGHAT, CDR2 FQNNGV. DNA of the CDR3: TGTGCCAGCAGCCTAGGAGGGCAGTCCGACACAGATACGCAGTATTTT. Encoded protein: CASSLGGQSDTDTQYF.

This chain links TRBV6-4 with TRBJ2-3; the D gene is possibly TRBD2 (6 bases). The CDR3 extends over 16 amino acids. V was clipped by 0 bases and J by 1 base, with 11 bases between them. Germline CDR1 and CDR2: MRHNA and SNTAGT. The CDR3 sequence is CASSDSGGDGTDTQYF. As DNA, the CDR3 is TGTGCCAGCAGTGACTCTGGAGGGGATGGCACAGATACGCAGTATTTT.

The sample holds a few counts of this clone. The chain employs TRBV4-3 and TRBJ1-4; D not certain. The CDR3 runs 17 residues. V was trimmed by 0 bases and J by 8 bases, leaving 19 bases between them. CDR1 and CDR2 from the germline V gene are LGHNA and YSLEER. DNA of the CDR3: TGCGCCAGCAGCCAAGAAGGCAGGATAAATGTCAGAGAAAAACTGTTTTTT. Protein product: CASSQEGRINVREKLFF.

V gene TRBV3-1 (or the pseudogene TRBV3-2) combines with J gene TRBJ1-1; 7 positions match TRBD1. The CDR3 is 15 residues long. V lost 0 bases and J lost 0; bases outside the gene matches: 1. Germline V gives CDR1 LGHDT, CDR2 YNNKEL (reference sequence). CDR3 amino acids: CASSQEGQLNTEAFF. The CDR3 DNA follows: TGTGCCAGCAGCCAAGAGGGACAGCTGAACACTGAAGCTTTCTTT.

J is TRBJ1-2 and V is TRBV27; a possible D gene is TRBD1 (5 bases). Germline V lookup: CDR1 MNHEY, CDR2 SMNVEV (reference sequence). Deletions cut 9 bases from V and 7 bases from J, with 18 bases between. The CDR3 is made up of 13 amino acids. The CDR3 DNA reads TGTGCCAGTACAGGAGGGTATGGGTTTGGCTACACCTTC. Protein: CASTGGYGFGYTF.

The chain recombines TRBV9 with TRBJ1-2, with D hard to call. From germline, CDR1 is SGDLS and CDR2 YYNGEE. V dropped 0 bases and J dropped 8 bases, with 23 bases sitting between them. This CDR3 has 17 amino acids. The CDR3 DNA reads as TGTGCCAGCAGCGTAGTCCCCGGCCCGTCCTCTACGGGGGGCTACACCTTC. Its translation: CASSVVPGPSSTGGYTF.